This T cell receptor beta chain was sequenced during a study of CD8 T cells in Susac syndrome. Reverse transcription used roughly 0.45 to 1 ug RNA and random hexamers. TCRdb analysed the immunoSEQ multiplex PCR reads with MiXCR anew, one entry per CDR3 protein. In the table there are 150,000 or so distinct CDR3 sequences, 95% of which are singletons. The length of the CDR3 is 16 residues. Germline assignment: CDR1 SGHDT and CDR2 YYEEEE. V shed 0 bases and J shed 5 bases, with 17 bases lying between them. The sample was CD4+ T cells from PBMCs. This sequence joins TRBV5-6 and TRBJ2-5; maybe TRBD2 (5 bases). The source of this sequence is a human donor with Susac syndrome. The CDR3 region has the DNA TGTGCCAGCAGCTTGGCCAGCGGCTCCCGAGCGGAGACCCAGTACTTC. Translation: CASSLASGSRAETQYF.